These 22 T cell receptor beta chains were all obtained from the same sample, sequenced in a study of cytomegalovirus exposure and HLA in healthy donors. A multiplex PCR was run with 60 Vbeta primers and 13 Jbeta primers. Using immunoSEQ multiplex PCR, the repertoire was profiled, and TCRdb retains in-frame clones only, with some absent. The data contain fewer than 150,000 clones, roughly 80% of them singletons. Sequencing used PBMCs. The source of these receptors is a woman in her forties in good health and CMV-seropositive.

J is TRBJ1-2 and V is TRBV4-1; possibly TRBD1 for D (6 bases). V lost 0 bases, J lost 5 bases, and 10 bases lay in between. Per the germline V gene, CDR1 is MGHRA and CDR2 is YSYEKL. The CDR3 spans 14 residues. The CDR3, as DNA: TGCGCCAGCAGCCAAGATCCCGGACAGTATGGCTACACCTTC. It is translated as CASSQDPGQYGYTF.

The chain uses TRBV6-5 and TRBJ1-1; TRBD1 is a possible D gene (6 bases). V was pared by 10 bases and J by 2 bases, with 14 bases between. Germline assignment: CDR1 MNHEY and CDR2 SVGAGI. The length of the CDR3 is 13 residues. The CDR3 DNA sequence: TGTGCCACCTCTTTACAGGGAAACACTGAAGCTTTCTTT. Translated: CATSLQGNTEAFF.

This clone was picked up a small number of times. The chain recombines TRBV7-9 with TRBJ2-5; TRBD2 might be the D (5 bases). Between the trimmed V and J ends, which lost 3 bases and 2 bases, there was a span of 13 bases. There are 15 residues in the CDR3. Germline assignment: CDR1 SEHNR and CDR2 FQNEAQ (reference sequence). Written as DNA, the CDR3 is TGTGCCAGCAGCTTGAGGGTTACAATTCAAGAGACCCAGTACTTC. It is translated as CASSLRVTIQETQYF.

The chain uses TRBV4-3 and TRBJ1-2; D may be TRBD1 (6 bases). The V gene lost 1 base and the J gene lost 8 bases, with 17 bases spanning the gap. Germline values: CDR1 LGHNA, CDR2 YSLEER. There are 15 residues in the CDR3. For the CDR3, the DNA is TGCGCCAGCAGCCAAGGAACAGGGAGGGGAGGGGGCTACACCTTC. Translated: CASSQGTGRGGGYTF.

The V call is TRBV27, the J call TRBJ1-2; 8 positions match TRBD1. The CDR3 extends over 14 amino acids. Germline loops: CDR1 MNHEY, CDR2 SMNVEV (reference sequence). J was trimmed by 7 bases and V by 5 bases; bases with no gene match: 9. The CDR3 region is CASSRSDRGGGYTF. The DNA of the CDR3 is TGTGCCAGCAGTCGAAGCGACAGGGGCGGTGGCTACACCTTC.

This clone was detected only once. The chain recombines TRBV10-2 with TRBJ1-2; D remains ambiguous. Deletions cut 6 bases from V and 5 bases from J, with 13 bases between. CDR1 is WSHSY, CDR2 SAAADI, per germline. This CDR3 contains 13 residues. The CDR3 DNA reads as TGCGCCAGCAGCCAAAACGGAGAGTATGGCTACACCTTC. It codes for CASSQNGEYGYTF.

This chain uses TRBV25-1 with TRBJ2-3; a weak D match, TRBD1 (5 bases). Trimming stripped 6 bases from V and 2 bases from J, with 15 bases between. CDR1 is MGHDK, CDR2 SYGVNS, per germline. CDR3 length: 15 residues. In nucleotides, the CDR3 is TGTGCCAGCAGCGGGCAAGGGGCGTACACAGATACGCAGTATTTT. It encodes CASSGQGAYTDTQYF. Supplemented by reference TRBV25-1 and TRBJ2-3, the full variable domain reads EADIYQTPRYLVIGTGKKITLECSQTMGHDKMYWYQQDPGMELHLIHYSYGVNSTEKGDLSSESTVSRIRTEHFPLTLESARPSHTSQYLCASSGQGAYTDTQYFGPGTRLTVL.

This chain connects TRBV6-5 to TRBJ2-7, with 10 bases aligning to TRBD1. The CDR3 sequence is 15 residues long. Germline loops: CDR1 MNHEY, CDR2 SVGAGI. V lost 7 bases and J lost 2; bases outside the gene matches: 8. The CDR3 DNA sequence: TGTGCCAGCAAGGGGACAGGGACAGGGGCCTACGAGCAGTACTTC. Its translation: CASKGTGTGAYEQYF.

This clone was detected only a few times. The chain combines TRBV29-1 with TRBJ2-7; D unclear. Trimming pared 6 bases from V and 3 bases from J, leaving 15 bases between. In germline, CDR1 is SQVTM, CDR2 ANQGSEA. The CDR3 loop spans 13 amino acids. Here the CDR3 DNA reads TGCAGCGTCAGGTACCCGGCAAGCTACGAGCAGTACTTC. It is translated as CSVRYPASYEQYF.

This clone was observed a single time. The CDR3 loop reads CASSPWDRAGDGYTF. The DNA for the CDR3 is TGCGCCAGCAGCCCCTGGGACAGGGCTGGTGATGGCTACACCTTC. The rearrangement uses TRBV5-1 and TRBJ1-2; TRBD1 aligns across 9 bases. J gave up 6 bases and V 4 bases, and 10 bases lay outside the gene matches. The CDR3 is made up of 15 amino acids. Germline lookup yields CDR1 SGHRS and CDR2 YFSETQ.

About this clone: Other nucleotide sequences from this sample produce the same CDR3. The chain couples TRBV5-1 to TRBJ2-7; 8 bases match TRBD2. CDR1 and CDR2 (germline): SGHRS, YFSETQ. The V and J ends lost 1 base and 1 base, in that order; junction bases with no gene match: 4. The CDR3 length is 15 residues. Here the CDR3 reads CASSLSAGGSYEQYF. As DNA, the CDR3 is TGCGCCAGCAGCTTGTCTGCGGGAGGTTCCTACGAGCAGTACTTC.

V is TRBV7-2 and J is TRBJ2-2; a weak D match, TRBD2 (7 bases). Germline assignment: CDR1 SGHTA and CDR2 FQGNSA. This CDR3 has 16 amino acids. V was pared by 6 bases and J by 1 base, with 15 bases between. CDR3: CASRGGAGLNTGELFF. Here the CDR3 DNA reads TGTGCCAGCAGGGGGGGGGCGGGACTGAACACCGGGGAGCTGTTTTTT.

The V and J genes are TRBV30 and TRBJ2-3; D is ambiguous. This CDR3 has 12 amino acids. CDR1 is GTSNPN and CDR2 is SVGIG in the germline V gene (reference sequence). Trimming took off 1 base at V and 3 bases at J, with 5 bases between the two ends. CDR3 sequence (DNA): TGTGCCTGGAGTGAATCAACAGATACGCAGTATTTT. As protein: CAWSESTDTQYF. Supplemented by reference TRBV30 and TRBJ2-3, the full variable domain reads SQTIHQWPATLVQPVGSPLSLECTVEGTSNPNLYWYRQAAGRGLQLLFYSVGIGQISSEVPQNLSASRPQDRQFILSSKKLLLSDSGFYLCAWSESTDTQYFGPGTRLTVL.

The chain combines TRBV19 with TRBJ1-2; 7 positions agree with TRBD1. The length of the CDR3 is 13 residues. The trim removed 4 bases at V and 7 bases at J, leaving 6 bases unmatched. Germline CDR1 is LNHDA and CDR2 is SQIVND (reference sequence). In DNA, the CDR3 is TGTGCCAGTAGTACTCAAACAGGGGTTGGCTACACCTTC. Protein sequence: CASSTQTGVGYTF.

This chain joins TRBV5-1 and TRBJ2-7; 7 nucleotides line up with TRBD2. Germline V gene sequence: CDR1 SGHRS, CDR2 YFSETQ. The V and J ends lost 3 bases and 6 bases, in that order; junction bases with no gene match: 6. The CDR3 length is 13 residues. The CDR3 nucleotides are TGCGCCAGCAGCTGGGGGGGAGCCTCCGAGCAGTACTTC. The encoded protein is CASSWGGASEQYF.

This chain uses TRBV27 with TRBJ1-2; D is perhaps TRBD1 (6 bases). Trimming shortened V by 5 bases and J by 0 bases, and 13 bases separated the two germline ends. The germline V gene encodes CDR1 MNHEY and CDR2 SMNVEV (reference sequence). The CDR3 consists of 15 residues. The CDR3 nucleotides read TGTGCCAGCAGTCCCATAGGGGGATCTAACTATGGCTACACCTTC. It yields the protein CASSPIGGSNYGYTF.

V and J are TRBV6-5 and TRBJ1-1; 9 nucleotides align to TRBD1. Germline lookup yields CDR1 MNHEY and CDR2 SVGAGI. Unmatched junction bases numbered 11, after V lost 6 bases and J lost 6 bases. This CDR3 comprises 15 residues. The CDR3 is CASRYSGTGRAEAFF. The DNA of the CDR3 is TGTGCCAGCAGATATTCCGGGACAGGGCGCGCTGAAGCTTTCTTT.

In DNA, the CDR3 is TGCGCCAGCAGCCAAGGCCCTTGGGGGGGACCTAATGAAAAACTGTTTTTT. This gives the protein CASSQGPWGGPNEKLFF. V gene TRBV4-1 combines with J gene TRBJ1-4, with D maybe TRBD1 (5 bases). The CDR3 is 17 amino acids. Between the trimmed V and J ends, which lost 1 base and 3 bases, there was a span of 15 bases. Germline CDR1 MGHRA, CDR2 YSYEKL.

This chain joins TRBV5-1 and TRBJ1-3, with 9 bases identical to TRBD1. J gave up 3 bases and V 0 bases, and 7 bases lay outside the gene matches. The CDR3 loop spans 17 amino acids. Germline-derived CDR1 and CDR2 are SGHRS and YFSETQ. Written as DNA, the CDR3 is TGCGCCAGCAGCTTGGACCTTAACAGGGGGCTTGGAAACACCATATATTTT. Translation gives CASSLDLNRGLGNTIYF. Supplemented by reference TRBV5-1 and TRBJ1-3, the full variable domain reads KAGVTQTPRYLIKTRGQQVTLSCSPISGHRSVSWYQQTPGQGLQFLFEYFSETQRNKGNFPGRFSGRQFSNSRSEMNVSTLELGDSALYLCASSLDLNRGLGNTIYFGEGSWLTVV.

This sequence joins TRBV2 and TRBJ2-3; TRBD2 agrees at 8 bases. The V gene's germline CDR1 is SNHLY and CDR2 FYNNEI. This CDR3 is built from 15 residues. V shed 5 bases and J 2 bases; nucleotides not matched to a gene: 6. CDR3 loop: CASSLSGAYTDTQYF. The CDR3 bases are TGTGCCAGCAGTCTTAGCGGGGCCTACACAGATACGCAGTATTTT.

J is TRBJ2-7 and V is TRBV4-3; 9 nucleotides align to TRBD2. The CDR3 has 16 amino acids. Trimming removed 1 base from V and 1 base from J; junction bases left unmatched: 5. Germline CDR1 is LGHNA and CDR2 is YSLEER. The CDR3 region has the DNA TGCGCCAGCAGCCAAGCGCGGGAGGGCCCTTCCTACGAGCAGTACTTC. It translates to CASSQAREGPSYEQYF.

This chain uses TRBV7-3 with TRBJ1-3; 8 nucleotides match TRBD1. CDR1 and CDR2 (germline): SGHTA, FQGTGA. The CDR3 consists of 14 residues. The J segment lost 6 bases and the V segment lost 4 bases, leaving 5 bases of the junction unmatched. The CDR3 coding sequence is TGTGCCAGCAGCTCTACAGGGGGGCTAAACACCATATATTTT. Translation gives CASSSTGGLNTIYF. Filled out from reference TRBV7-3 and TRBJ1-3, the complete variable domain reads GAGVSQTPSNKVTEKGKYVELRCDPISGHTALYWYRQSLGQGPEFLIYFQGTGAADDSGLPNDRFFAVRPEGSVSTLKIQRTERGDSAVYLCASSSTGGLNTIYFGEGSWLTVV.